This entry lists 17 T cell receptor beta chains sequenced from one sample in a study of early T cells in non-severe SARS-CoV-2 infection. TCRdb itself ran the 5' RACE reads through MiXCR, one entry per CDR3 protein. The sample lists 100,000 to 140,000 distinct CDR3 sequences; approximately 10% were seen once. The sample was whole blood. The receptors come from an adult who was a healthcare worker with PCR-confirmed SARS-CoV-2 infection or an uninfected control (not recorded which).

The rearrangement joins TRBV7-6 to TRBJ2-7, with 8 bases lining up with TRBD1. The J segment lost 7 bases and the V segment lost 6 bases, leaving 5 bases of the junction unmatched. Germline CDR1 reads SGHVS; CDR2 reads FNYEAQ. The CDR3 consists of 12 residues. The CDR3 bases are TGTGCCAGCAGTTCAGGGGGCGGTGAGCAGTACTTC. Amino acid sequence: CASSSGGGEQYF. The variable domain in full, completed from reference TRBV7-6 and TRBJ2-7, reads GAGVSQSPRYKVTKRGQDVALRCDPISGHVSLYWYRQALGQGPEFLTYFNYEAQQDKSGLPNDRFSAERPEGSISTLTIQRTEQRDSAMYRCASSSGGGEQYFGPGTRLTVT.

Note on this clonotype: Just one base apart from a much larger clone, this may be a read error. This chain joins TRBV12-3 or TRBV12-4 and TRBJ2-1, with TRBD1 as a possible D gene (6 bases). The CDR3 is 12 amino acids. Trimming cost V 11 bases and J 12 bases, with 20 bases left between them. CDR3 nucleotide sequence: TGTGCCGTGGCGCCTGGGGGCTATGGGCAGTTCTTC. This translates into CAVAPGGYGQFF.

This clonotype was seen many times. CDR3 coding DNA: TGTGCCAGCAGCTTGGCACTTGGCAGGAACACCGGGGAGCTGTTTTTT. As protein: CASSLALGRNTGELFF. V is TRBV5-4 and J is TRBJ2-2, with D hard to call. V was pared by 0 bases and J by 1 base, with 10 bases between. The CDR3 spans 16 residues. Germline V gene data show CDR1 as SGHNT and CDR2 as YYREEE (reference sequence).

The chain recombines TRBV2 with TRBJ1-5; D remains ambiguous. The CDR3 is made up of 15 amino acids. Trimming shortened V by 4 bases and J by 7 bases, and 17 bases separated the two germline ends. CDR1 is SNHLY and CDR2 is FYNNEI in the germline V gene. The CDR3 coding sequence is TGTGCCAGCAGTGGGGAGGGAATAGCTAGCCAGCCCCAGCATTTT. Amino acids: CASSGEGIASQPQHF.

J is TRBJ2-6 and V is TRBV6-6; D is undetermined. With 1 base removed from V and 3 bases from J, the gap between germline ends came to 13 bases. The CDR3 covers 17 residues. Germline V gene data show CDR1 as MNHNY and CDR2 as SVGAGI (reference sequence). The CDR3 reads CASSYLTPSSGANVLTF. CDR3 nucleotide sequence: TGTGCCAGCAGTTACTTAACGCCCAGTAGTGGGGCCAACGTCCTGACTTTC.

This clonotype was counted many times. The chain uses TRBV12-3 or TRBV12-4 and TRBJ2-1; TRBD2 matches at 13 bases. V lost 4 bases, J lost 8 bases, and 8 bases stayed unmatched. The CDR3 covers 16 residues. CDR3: CASSYRTSGRVHEQFF. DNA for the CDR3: TGTGCCAGCAGTTACCGGACTAGCGGGAGAGTCCATGAGCAGTTCTTC.

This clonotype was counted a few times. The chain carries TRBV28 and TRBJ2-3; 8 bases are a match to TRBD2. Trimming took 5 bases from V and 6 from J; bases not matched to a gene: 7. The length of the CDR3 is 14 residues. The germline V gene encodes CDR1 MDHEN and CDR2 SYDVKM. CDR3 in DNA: TGTGCCAGCAGTCCGCCGGGGGGGGCGGATACGCAGTATTTT. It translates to CASSPPGGADTQYF.

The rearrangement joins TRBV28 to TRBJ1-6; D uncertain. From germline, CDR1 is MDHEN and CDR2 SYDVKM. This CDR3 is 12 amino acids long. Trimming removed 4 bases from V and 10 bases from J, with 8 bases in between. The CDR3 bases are TGTGCCAGCAGTTCCCCCAAGTCACCCCTCCACTTT. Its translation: CASSSPKSPLHF.

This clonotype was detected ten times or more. The CDR3 sequence: CASSPEVAGGSREQYF. DNA of the CDR3: TGTGCCAGCAGCCCGGAAGTAGCGGGAGGATCACGGGAGCAGTACTTC. V usage is TRBV7-2 and J usage is TRBJ2-7; 10 nucleotides match TRBD2. Trimming cost V 5 bases and J 7 bases; bases outside gene matches: 14. Germline V lookup: CDR1 SGHTA, CDR2 FQGNSA. The CDR3 sequence is 16 residues long.

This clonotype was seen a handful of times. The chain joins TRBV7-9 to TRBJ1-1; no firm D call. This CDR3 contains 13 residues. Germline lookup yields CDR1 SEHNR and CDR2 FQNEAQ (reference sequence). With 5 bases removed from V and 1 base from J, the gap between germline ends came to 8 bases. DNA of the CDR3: TGTGCCAGCAGCCCGCAGGAGAACACTGAAGCTTTCTTT. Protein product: CASSPQENTEAFF.

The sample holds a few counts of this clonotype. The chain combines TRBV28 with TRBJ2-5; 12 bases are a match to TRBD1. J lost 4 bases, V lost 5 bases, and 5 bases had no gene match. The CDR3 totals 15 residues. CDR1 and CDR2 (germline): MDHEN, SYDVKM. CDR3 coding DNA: TGTGCCAGCAGTAAACCGGGACAGGGGGCAGAGACCCAGTACTTC. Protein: CASSKPGQGAETQYF.

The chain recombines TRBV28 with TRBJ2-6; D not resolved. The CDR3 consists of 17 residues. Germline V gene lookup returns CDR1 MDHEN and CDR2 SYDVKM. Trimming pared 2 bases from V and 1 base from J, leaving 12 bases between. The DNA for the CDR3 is TGTGCCAGCAGTTTACTCTCGACGGTTTCTGGGGCCAACGTCCTGACTTTC. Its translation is CASSLLSTVSGANVLTF.

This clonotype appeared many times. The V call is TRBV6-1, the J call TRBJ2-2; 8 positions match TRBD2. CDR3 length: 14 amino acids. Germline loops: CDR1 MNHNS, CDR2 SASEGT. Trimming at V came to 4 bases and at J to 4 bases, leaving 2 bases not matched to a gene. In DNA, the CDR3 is TGTGCCAGCAGTGTGGCGGGAGGCACCGGGGAGCTGTTTTTT. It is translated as CASSVAGGTGELFF.

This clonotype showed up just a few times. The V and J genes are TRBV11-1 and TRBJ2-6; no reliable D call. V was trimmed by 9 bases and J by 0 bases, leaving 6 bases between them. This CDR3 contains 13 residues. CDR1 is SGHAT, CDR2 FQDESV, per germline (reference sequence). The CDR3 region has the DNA TGTGCCAGTTGTAACTCTGGGGCCAACGTCCTGACTTTC. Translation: CASCNSGANVLTF.

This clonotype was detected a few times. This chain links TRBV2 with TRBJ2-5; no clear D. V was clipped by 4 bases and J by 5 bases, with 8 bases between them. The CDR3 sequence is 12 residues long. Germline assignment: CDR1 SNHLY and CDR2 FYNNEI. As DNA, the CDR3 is TGTGCCAGCAGTGTATTAGCCGAGACCCAGTACTTC. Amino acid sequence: CASSVLAETQYF.

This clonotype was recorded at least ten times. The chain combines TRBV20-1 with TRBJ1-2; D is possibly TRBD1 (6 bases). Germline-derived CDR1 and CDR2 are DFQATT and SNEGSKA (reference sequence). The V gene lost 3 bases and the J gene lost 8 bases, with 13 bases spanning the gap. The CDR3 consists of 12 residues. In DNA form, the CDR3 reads TGCAGTGCTAGTTACACCAGGGGAGGCTACACCTTC. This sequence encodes CSASYTRGGYTF.

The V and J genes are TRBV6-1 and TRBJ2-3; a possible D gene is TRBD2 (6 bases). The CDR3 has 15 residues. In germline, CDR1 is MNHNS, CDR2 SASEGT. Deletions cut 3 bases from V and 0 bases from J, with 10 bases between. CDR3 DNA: TGTGCCAGCAGTGACTCCGGGACTAGCACAGATACGCAGTATTTT. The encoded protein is CASSDSGTSTDTQYF.